These 2 T cell receptor beta chains were all obtained from the same sample, sequenced in a study of shared clonotypes between healthy human individuals. TCRdb keeps only in-frame clones here, not all; method: immunoSEQ multiplex PCR. Of under 700,000 clones listed, 85% to 95% are singletons. Cells designated naive CD8 were CD45RO-negative and were positively selected for CCR7, with terminally differentiated effector memory CD45RA+ cells excluded. Sequencing was performed on naive CD8+ T cells sorted from blood. The receptor set was obtained from a woman aged 25 to 39 in good health.

This clone has only one observation. The chain couples TRBV7-6 to TRBJ1-2, with a possible D match to TRBD1 (5 bases). Germline CDR1 reads SGHVS; CDR2 reads FNYEAQ. The CDR3 extends over 13 amino acids. Trimming stripped 4 bases from V and 4 bases from J, with 10 bases between. The CDR3 region is CASSSRGGYGYTF. DNA for the CDR3: TGTGCCAGCAGCTCTCGGGGGGGCTATGGCTACACCTTC.

The chain has TRBV10-3 and TRBJ2-7; 15 bases map to TRBD2. The trim removed 6 bases at V and 1 base at J, leaving 7 bases unmatched. This CDR3 is built from 17 residues. CDR1 ENHRY and CDR2 SYGVKD come from the germline V gene. The CDR3 DNA reads as TGTGCCATCAGCACCGGGACTAGCGGGAGGTCTTCCTACGAGCAGTACTTC. Residues: CAISTGTSGRSSYEQYF.